The T cell receptor (beta chain) described here comes from a study of monozygotic twins with inflammatory bowel disease. Germline CDR1 MDHEN, CDR2 SYDVKM. CDR3 length equals 12 residues. TCRdb reworked the 5' RACE reads into one entry per CDR3 protein, no DNA. The sample includes roughly 300,000 distinct CDR3 sequences. V is TRBV28 and J is TRBJ1-6. Material: blood. This clonotype originated in a human donor with ulcerative colitis or Crohn's disease, or a healthy co-twin of an affected twin (not recorded which). The chain's CDR3 is CASSLGGRTLHF. Supplemented by reference TRBV28 and TRBJ1-6, the full variable domain reads DVKVTQSSRYLVKRTGEKVFLECVQDMDHENMFWYRQDPGLGLRLIYFSYDVKMKEKGDIPEGYSVSREKKERFSLILESASTNQTSMYLCASSLGGRTLHFGNGTRLTVT.